These T cell receptor beta chains were read from a single sample in a study of CD8+CD57+ T cells in acquired aplastic anemia. Via MiXCR, TCRdb re-called the reads, giving one row per CDR3 protein. The sample yields under 350,000 distinct CDR3 sequences, 45% to 65% seen once. Specimen: sorted CD4+, CD8+, or CD8+CD57+ T cells (not recorded which) from PBMCs. Receptor source: a human donor with aplastic anemia. The CDR3 runs from the conserved cysteine through the conserved F or W. D genes are given only for firm matches. Size tells how often a clone was seen (once, few, many) or the class of an expanded clone, and some rows leave it out.

v_gene	d_gene	abundance	j_gene	CDR3aa	CDR3nt
TRBV6-5	-	-	TRBJ1-5	CASGLQENQPQHF	TGTGCCAGCGGTTTACAGGAAAATCAGCCCCAGCATTTT
TRBV15	TRBD1	-	TRBJ2-5	CATSRDGGDKTGTVEETQYF	TGTGCCACCAGCAGAGATGGGGGAGATAAAACCGGGACAGTAGAAGAGACCCAGTACTTC
TRBV5-1	TRBD2	-	TRBJ2-3	CASSSGITGDEQYF	TGCGCCAGCAGTAGCGGGATCACCGGCGATGAGCAGTATTTT
TRBV2	-	-	TRBJ1-2	CASKAQILYGYTF	TGTGCCAGCAAGGCACAGATACTCTATGGCTACACCTTC
TRBV6-1	-	many	TRBJ1-5	CASSEARVATTPQHF	TGTGCCAGCAGTGAAGCGCGAGTGGCAACGACGCCCCAGCATTTT
TRBV12-5	-	-	TRBJ1-4	CASGLRGGTTNEKLFF	TGTGCTAGTGGTTTGAGGGGAGGCACAACTAATGAAAAACTGTTTTTT
TRBV2	-	few	TRBJ2-5	CASSEALRGEETQYF	TGTGCCAGCAGTGAAGCGCTTCGAGGGGAAGAGACCCAGTACTTC
TRBV24-1	TRBD1	few	TRBJ1-2	CATSDLDRVYGYTF	TGTGCCACCAGTGATTTGGACAGGGTTTATGGCTACACCTTC
TRBV29-1	-	-	TRBJ2-1	CSVPLGATDEQFF	TGCAGCGTTCCTCTTGGGGCCACGGATGAGCAGTTCTTC
TRBV12-3/TRBV12-4	-	many	TRBJ2-3	CASSFRDTQYF	TGTGCCAGCAGTTTCCGTGATACGCAGTATTTT
TRBV29-1	TRBD2	many	TRBJ2-3	CSQGLAGTSTDTQYF	TGCAGCCAGGGACTAGCGGGGACTAGCACAGATACGCAGTATTTT
TRBV14	-	few	TRBJ1-1	CASSQASGMGDTEAFF	TGTGCCAGCAGCCAGGCCTCGGGGATGGGAGACACTGAAGCTTTCTTT
TRBV9	-	many	TRBJ2-3	CASSMGTGRTDTQYF	TGTGCCAGCAGCATGGGGACGGGCCGCACAGATACGCAGTATTTT
TRBV20-1	-	once	TRBJ1-2	CSMGTGAGYTF	TGCAGTATGGGGACGGGGGCTGGCTACACCTTC
TRBV7-6	TRBD2	-	TRBJ2-1	CASSASGRPTYEQFF	TGTGCCAGCAGTGCGAGCGGGAGACCCACCTATGAGCAGTTCTTC
TRBV14	-	-	TRBJ2-7	CASSLRGGGSSYEQYF	TGTGCCAGCAGCCTCCGAGGGGGGGGATCGTCCTACGAGCAGTACTTC
TRBV3-1	-	-	TRBJ1-4	CASSQGAGNNEKLFF	TGTGCCAGCAGCCAAGGGGCAGGGAATAATGAAAAACTGTTTTTT
TRBV7-3	TRBD2	-	TRBJ2-2	CASSLLAGGSGTGELFF	TGTGCCAGCAGCTTACTAGCGGGAGGTTCGGGCACCGGGGAGCTGTTTTTT
TRBV9	TRBD2	many	TRBJ2-5	CASSAGGLAEETQYF	TGTGCCAGCAGCGCGGGGGGACTAGCGGAAGAGACCCAGTACTTC
TRBV19	-	-	TRBJ1-2	CASSYGGLNGYTF	TGTGCCAGTAGTTATGGGGGACTAAATGGCTACACCTTC
TRBV24-1	TRBD1	-	TRBJ2-3	CATSDGTGQADTQYF	TGTGCCACCAGTGACGGGACAGGGCAAGCAGATACGCAGTATTTT
TRBV2	-	-	TRBJ1-2	CASSQDYGYTF	TGTGCCAGCAGTCAGGACTATGGCTACACCTTC
TRBV5-4	TRBD2	-	TRBJ2-1	CASSQAGGSYNEQFF	TGTGCCAGCAGCCAAGCGGGAGGGTCCTACAATGAGCAGTTCTTC
TRBV6-6	TRBD1	many	TRBJ2-4	CASNPVLGQGVQNIQYF	TGTGCCAGCAACCCCGTTTTGGGACAGGGGGTCCAAAACATTCAGTACTTC
TRBV7-9	-	-	TRBJ2-1	CASSFKPGILFF	TGTGCCAGCAGCTTTAAGCCAGGGATTCTGTTCTTC
TRBV18	-	-	TRBJ2-7	CASSPPSLYEQYF	TGTGCCAGCTCACCTCCCTCTTTATACGAGCAGTACTTC
TRBV10-3	TRBD1	-	TRBJ2-7	CAISDPGQGADYEQYF	TGTGCCATCAGTGATCCGGGACAGGGGGCCGACTACGAGCAGTACTTC
TRBV29-1	-	many	TRBJ1-2	CSVVRQDVYGYTF	TGCAGCGTTGTCCGACAGGACGTCTATGGCTACACCTTC
TRBV12-3/TRBV12-4	TRBD1	-	TRBJ1-2	CASSRDREGNTF	TGTGCCAGCAGCCGTGACAGGGAGGGAAACACCTTC
TRBV7-2	TRBD1	-	TRBJ2-3	CASSTQGASIGDTQYF	TGTGCCAGCAGCACACAGGGGGCGTCTATCGGGGATACGCAGTATTTT
TRBV2	-	-	TRBJ1-2	CASSEGAGYGYTF	TGTGCCAGCAGTGAAGGGGCAGGCTATGGCTACACCTTC
TRBV7-2	-	few	TRBJ1-6	CASSLAALLDSSSPLHF	TGTGCCAGCAGCTTAGCGGCTCTACTGGACAGCTCTTCACCCCTCCACTTT
TRBV9	-	-	TRBJ2-1	CASSDGEGGRTYNEQFF	TGTGCCAGCAGCGACGGCGAGGGGGGCCGGACCTACAATGAGCAGTTCTTC
TRBV2	-	-	TRBJ2-2	CASRTSANTGELFF	TGTGCCAGCAGGACAAGTGCGAACACCGGGGAGCTGTTTTTT
TRBV18	TRBD1	-	TRBJ1-1	CASSPGTGRLNTEAFF	TGTGCCAGCTCACCGGGGACAGGTAGATTGAACACTGAAGCTTTCTTT
TRBV7-3	-	-	TRBJ2-7	CASGRPDSEQYF	TGTGCCAGCGGCCGGCCAGATTCCGAGCAGTACTTC
TRBV29-1	TRBD1	few	TRBJ2-7	CSVVDRDRGYEQYF	TGCAGCGTTGTTGACCGGGACAGAGGGTACGAGCAGTACTTC